This T cell receptor (beta chain) was identified in a study of identical twins. Study findings and constraints: Twins' surplus sharing was weaker for beta out-of-frame sequences. Insertions were fewer in abundant cord blood beta clonotypes, whereas memory repertoires showed none of this pattern.

This clonotype was seen only once. What it binds is unknown. The V end was cut by 0 bases, the J end by 4 bases, with 14 bases between. This CDR3 region has 15 residues. Germline V gene data show CDR1 as SGHRS and CDR2 as YFSETQ. Unique molecular identifiers were in the cDNA, with template-switch universal primer binding. TCRdb ran MiXCR on the 5' RACE reads and lists one entry per CDR3 protein. In the table there are about 210,000 distinct CDR3 sequences, around 9.6% of which are singletons. This clonotype originated in a woman under 30 in good health. The specimen was memory (CD45RO+) T cells sorted from blood. The J gene is TRBJ2-7, the V gene TRBV5-1; perhaps TRBD1 as D (6 bases). In DNA, the CDR3 is TGCGCCAGCAGCTTGGGGGCGGAAGGGGGTTACGAGCAGTACTTC. Translated: CASSLGAEGGYEQYF.